This T cell receptor beta chain derives from a study of CD8 T cells in ankylosing spondylitis. Trimming removed 0 bases from V and 2 bases from J, with 8 bases in between. CDR1 SGHRS and CDR2 YFSETQ come from the germline V gene. CDR3 length: 14 residues. This clonotype was found many times. Its target is not known. Whole-study findings and limits: Disease-associated clonotypes exhibited CD8+ identity and were relatively infrequent in peripheral blood. Enrichment of disease-linked clones was reportedly significant in matched ankylosing spondylitis synovial fluid. Previous work reported some of these motif variants in the synovial fluid and blood of reactive arthritis. Ankylosing spondylitis blood seemed to carry a telltale TCR beta motif made of eight highly homologous variants.

Quantitative 5'-RACE with molecular barcodes produced the TCR beta libraries. Each CDR3 protein is one row after TCRdb ran MiXCR on the 5' RACE reads. The sample has around 770,000 distinct CDR3 sequences, roughly 10% seen once. The source is a male donor with ankylosing spondylitis. Source material: blood, either unsorted or a sorted T cell fraction (not recorded which). The chain couples TRBV5-1 to TRBJ1-1; D gene unclear. DNA of the CDR3: TGCGCCAGCAGCTTGGGGACTTCAAACACTGAAGCTTTCTTT. Translating it yields CASSLGTSNTEAFF.